The 28 T cell receptor beta chains reported below all come from one sample, sequenced in a study of T cell responses to AZD1222 COVID-19 vaccine. Generated by immunoSEQ multiplex PCR, the TCRdb table keeps only in-frame clones and is missing some. The sample records roughly 80,000 clones, 90% being singletons. Sequencing was performed on peripheral blood, taken on day 0 of AZD1222 vaccination. The receptors shown here come from an adult in good health.

The V gene is TRBV6-1, the J gene TRBJ1-5; unclear D gene. Germline CDR1 and CDR2: MNHNS and SASEGT. The CDR3 loop spans 17 amino acids. V lost 0 bases, J lost 4 bases, and 16 bases lay in between. As DNA, the CDR3 is TGTGCCAGCAGTGAAGCTTTCCAGGTGGGGTCAAATCAGCCCCAGCATTTT. The encoded protein is CASSEAFQVGSNQPQHF.

This clone was counted a single time. The chain has TRBV3-1 (or the pseudogene TRBV3-2) and TRBJ1-2; tentatively, D is TRBD1 (6 bases). The CDR3 has 14 amino acids. V was clipped by 6 bases and J by 4 bases, with 15 bases between them. CDR1 and CDR2 (germline): LGHDT, YNNKEL (reference sequence). The chain's CDR3 is CASRGGGTVYGYTF. CDR3 sequence (DNA): TGTGCCAGCAGGGGCGGGGGCACTGTCTATGGCTACACCTTC.

V usage is TRBV9 and J usage is TRBJ2-3; D call uncertain. Trimming removed 0 bases at V and 5 bases at J, with 7 bases between. This CDR3 contains 13 residues. Germline V gives CDR1 SGDLS, CDR2 YYNGEE. The CDR3 DNA sequence: TGTGCCAGCAGCGTAGACAACGAAGATACGCAGTATTTT. As protein: CASSVDNEDTQYF.

As concerns this clone: The junction departs from the called germline gene at one end, perhaps through a read error. The chain couples TRBV5-1 to TRBJ2-7, with D unclear. The CDR3 length is 14 residues. The germline CDR1 and CDR2 sequences are SGHRS and YFSETQ. The CDR3 region is CASSPVTPIKVFNF. CDR3 nucleotide sequence: TGCGCCAGCAGCCCGGTGACACCAATTAAAGTCTTTAACTTC.

The chain recombines TRBV5-1 with TRBJ2-3; possibly TRBD1 for D (6 bases). The CDR3 sequence is 14 residues long. V was pared by 4 bases and J by 0 bases, with 9 bases between. Germline CDR1 reads SGHRS; CDR2 reads YFSETQ. The CDR3 DNA follows: TGCGCCAGCAGCCCGGGACAAAGCACAGATACGCAGTATTTT. This gives the protein CASSPGQSTDTQYF.

The V gene is TRBV5-1, the J gene TRBJ2-1; perhaps TRBD2 as D (6 bases). In germline, CDR1 is SGHRS, CDR2 YFSETQ. V lost 2 bases and J 8 bases, leaving 11 bases between the germline ends. The CDR3 is made up of 13 amino acids. In nucleotides, the CDR3 is TGCGCCAGCAGCTTAGAGCGGGCGGATGAGCAGTTCTTC. Translated: CASSLERADEQFF.

The CDR3, as DNA: TGTGCCAGCAGCATCTCTAGCGGAAGCTACAATGAGCAGTTCTTC. This codes for CASSISSGSYNEQFF. The J gene is TRBJ2-1, the V gene TRBV9; 7 bases align to TRBD2. This CDR3 is 15 amino acids long. V shed 4 bases, J shed 3 bases, and the junction held 7 bases outside the gene matches. Germline CDR1 and CDR2: SGDLS and YYNGEE. Based on the CDR3 plus reference TRBV9 and TRBJ2-1, the full variable domain is DSGVTQTPKHLITATGQRVTLRCSPRSGDLSVYWYQQSLDQGLQFLIQYYNGEERAKGNILERFSAQQFPDLHSELNLSSLELGDSALYFCASSISSGSYNEQFFGPGTRLTVL.

The chain uses TRBV5-6 and TRBJ2-1; D is unresolved. From germline, CDR1 is SGHDT and CDR2 YYEEEE. Trimming left V 7 bases short and J 15 bases short, with 17 bases between. The CDR3 is 11 residues long. The CDR3 sequence is CASLLNGVSFF. The CDR3 DNA reads TGTGCCAGCCTTCTAAATGGGGTCTCGTTCTTC.

The rearrangement joins TRBV21-1 to TRBJ1-1. TRBV21-1 represents a pseudogene. This CDR3 contains 12 residues. This chain's CDR3 is CASSVGAVEAFF. CDR3 DNA: TGTGCCAGCAGCGTCGGGGCGGTGGAAGCTTTCTTT.

The genes are TRBV7-3 and TRBJ1-2; 12 nucleotides match TRBD1. This CDR3 spans 15 amino acids. J was trimmed by 8 bases and V by 5 bases; bases with no gene match: 9. CDR1 and CDR2 from the germline V gene are SGHTA and FQGTGA. The CDR3 loop is CASSPKGQGAVGYTF. The CDR3, as DNA: TGTGCCAGCAGCCCCAAGGGACAGGGGGCGGTAGGCTACACCTTC.

The genes are TRBV12-5 and TRBJ1-1; the D is unclear. V was shortened by 0 bases and J by 1 base, with 15 bases between the two germline ends. Germline V gene data show CDR1 as LGHNT and CDR2 as FRNRAP. There are 17 residues in the CDR3. The CDR3 is CASGLVLGKRTNTEAFF. The CDR3 nucleotides read TGTGCTAGTGGTTTGGTACTCGGCAAGCGAACGAACACTGAAGCTTTCTTT.

The rearrangement joins TRBV9 to TRBJ1-3; TRBD1 matches at 9 bases. The V gene's germline CDR1 is SGDLS and CDR2 YYNGEE. V gave up 0 bases and J gave up 2 bases; unmatched junction bases: 3. The CDR3 is made up of 16 amino acids. CDR3 DNA sequence: TGTGCCAGCAGCGTAGAAGGGGACAGGGCTGGAAACACCATATATTTT. This codes for CASSVEGDRAGNTIYF.

The chain has TRBV18 and TRBJ2-1, with unresolved D. CDR3 length equals 13 residues. Germline values: CDR1 KGHSH, CDR2 LQKENI. Trimming pared 3 bases from V and 4 bases from J, leaving 7 bases between. Written as DNA, the CDR3 is TGTGCCAGCTCACCGACCGTTTACAATGAGCAGTTCTTC. As protein: CASSPTVYNEQFF.

The chain has TRBV3-1 (or the pseudogene TRBV3-2) and TRBJ2-7; possibly TRBD2 for D (6 bases). Germline values: CDR1 LGHDT, CDR2 YNNKEL (reference sequence). The CDR3 runs 14 residues. Trimming took off 6 bases at V and 7 bases at J, with 19 bases between the two ends. CDR3 region: CASRNAGGAGEQYF. CDR3 nucleotides: TGTGCCAGCAGGAACGCTGGGGGTGCGGGGGAGCAGTACTTC.

The chain combines TRBV29-1 with TRBJ1-1, with D hard to call. Germline V gene sequence: CDR1 SQVTM, CDR2 ANQGSEA. The V end lost 3 bases, the J end lost 1 base, and 9 bases lay between the germline ends. This CDR3 has 13 residues. CDR3 region: CSVELPPNTEAFF. The CDR3 DNA reads as TGCAGCGTTGAGCTCCCACCGAACACTGAAGCTTTCTTT.

The V and J genes are TRBV7-2 and TRBJ2-1; 7 nucleotides align to TRBD1. The CDR3 runs to 14 residues. V shed 3 bases and J 3 bases; nucleotides not matched to a gene: 2. The germline CDR1 and CDR2 sequences are SGHTA and FQGNSA. CDR3 sequence reads: CASSFNRGYNEQFF. The CDR3 DNA reads as TGTGCCAGCAGCTTTAACAGGGGCTACAATGAGCAGTTCTTC.

Only one count was recorded for this clone. The chain carries TRBV6-6 and TRBJ1-5, with D possibly matching TRBD1 (5 bases). Germline V gives CDR1 MNHNY, CDR2 SVGAGI (reference sequence). Trimming cost V 7 bases and J 4 bases, with 14 bases left between them. This CDR3 comprises 14 residues. The CDR3 reads CASMVPGQNQPQHF. CDR3 in DNA: TGTGCCAGCATGGTCCCAGGGCAGAATCAGCCCCAGCATTTT.

The chain has TRBV21-1 and TRBJ1-4; the table's TRBD1 call for D was not verified on the DNA. TRBV21-1 is a pseudogene locus. This CDR3 contains 16 residues. The CDR3 DNA reads as TGTGCCAGCAGCAAAGCGTACGGTAGGGGGAATGAAAAACTGTTTTTT. Its translation: CASSKAYGRGNEKLFF.

This clone has only one observation. The V and J genes are TRBV15 and TRBJ1-2; D is unresolved. Germline V lookup: CDR1 LNHNV, CDR2 YYDKDF (reference sequence). The length of the CDR3 is 15 residues. V shed 4 bases and J shed 7 bases, with 19 bases lying between them. The CDR3: CATSTPQELDGGYTF. The CDR3 nucleotides read TGTGCCACCAGCACCCCCCAGGAGCTGGATGGTGGCTACACCTTC.

The chain carries TRBV6-2 or TRBV6-3 and TRBJ2-3; tentative D call: TRBD1 (5 bases). The V gene's germline CDR1 is MNHEY and CDR2 SVGEGT. This CDR3 region has 14 residues. V lost 6 bases to trimming and J lost 8 bases, with 18 bases between them. CDR3 amino acids: CASSQGRSPGTQYF. In DNA form, the CDR3 reads TGTGCCAGCAGCCAGGGCCGTTCCCCTGGTACGCAGTATTTT.

This clone was detected only once. The CDR3 bases are TGTGCCAGCAGCTTAACGGGAGTAGCAGATACGCAGTATTTT. This codes for CASSLTGVADTQYF. The chain recombines TRBV11-3 with TRBJ2-3, with D possibly being TRBD2 (6 bases). Germline assignment: CDR1 SGHNT and CDR2 YENEEA. This CDR3 has 14 amino acids. Trimming took 2 bases from V and 4 from J, leaving 10 bases between them.

The J gene is TRBJ1-2, the V gene TRBV6-5; 7 nucleotides line up with TRBD1. With 5 bases clipped from V and 2 bases from J, the junction kept 8 bases outside the gene matches. Germline CDR1 is MNHEY and CDR2 is SVGAGI. The CDR3 spans 15 residues. The chain's CDR3 is CASSPTGSSNYGYTF. CDR3 nucleotides: TGTGCCAGCAGTCCGACAGGGTCCTCCAACTATGGCTACACCTTC.

This chain links TRBV12-3 or TRBV12-4 with TRBJ2-3, with no clear D. Trimming shortened V by 2 bases and J by 4 bases, and 7 bases separated the two germline ends. The CDR3 contains 13 residues. The CDR3 DNA reads as TGTGCCAGCAGTTTATGGACCTCAGATACGCAGTATTTT. Amino acids: CASSLWTSDTQYF.

The rearrangement joins TRBV7-9 to TRBJ2-7; D may be TRBD2 (6 bases). Germline assignment: CDR1 SEHNR and CDR2 FQNEAQ (reference sequence). The CDR3 sequence is 17 residues long. Between the trimmed V and J ends, which lost 1 base and 0 bases, there was a span of 16 bases. The CDR3 bases are TGTGCCAGCAGCTTAGGTAATTCGGGACTCCGCTCCTACGAGCAGTACTTC. This encodes CASSLGNSGLRSYEQYF.

This clone was detected once. This rearrangement joins TRBV10-3 to TRBJ1-1; tentatively, D is TRBD1 (5 bases). V was pared by 3 bases and J by 0 bases, with 5 bases between. From germline, CDR1 is ENHRY and CDR2 SYGVKD. The CDR3 is 13 amino acids. The CDR3 coding sequence is TGTGCCATCAGTGACAGGGTGAACACTGAAGCTTTCTTT. The encoded protein is CAISDRVNTEAFF.

This chain uses TRBV12-3 or TRBV12-4 with TRBJ2-7; D is ambiguous. V was clipped by 5 bases and J by 6 bases, with 8 bases between them. CDR3 length equals 11 residues. DNA of the CDR3: TGTGCCAGCAGTAGTGGGTCCGAGCAGTACTTC. The encoded protein is CASSSGSEQYF.

The chain uses TRBV6-5 and TRBJ2-2, with a possible D match to TRBD2 (5 bases). The CDR3 consists of 14 residues. The V end lost 10 bases, the J end lost 5 bases, and 17 bases lay between the germline ends. Germline V gene data show CDR1 as MNHEY and CDR2 as SVGAGI. The CDR3 reads CATVSGDYTGELFF. The DNA of the CDR3 is TGTGCCACCGTTTCCGGGGATTATACCGGGGAGCTGTTTTTT.

V and J are TRBV3-1 (or the pseudogene TRBV3-2) and TRBJ2-3, with D hard to call. V was pared by 4 bases and J by 4 bases, with 9 bases between. Germline lookup yields CDR1 LGHDT and CDR2 YNNKEL (reference sequence). CDR3 length: 13 residues. The CDR3 is CASSPSAADTQYF. The CDR3 coding sequence is TGTGCCAGCAGCCCATCGGCCGCAGATACGCAGTATTTT.